The 9 T cell receptor beta chains below were found in one sample sequenced in a study of T cells after yellow fever vaccination. TCRdb re-called the 5' RACE reads through MiXCR, storing one row per CDR3 protein. The data contain a few hundred thousand distinct CDR3 sequences, about a sixth of them singletons. The sample consisted of PBMCs, taken 5 days after the first yellow fever vaccination. Source of these receptors: a man in his late teens or twenties who received the YFV17D yellow fever vaccine.

This clonotype was seen only a few times. The chain couples TRBV7-9 to TRBJ1-1, with 7 bases aligning to TRBD1. The V segment lost 3 bases and the J segment 5 bases; nucleotides outside the gene matches: 9. CDR1 is SEHNR, CDR2 FQNEAQ, per germline (reference sequence). The CDR3 runs to 15 residues. CDR3 DNA: TGTGCCAGCAGCTTTCAGGGGGGGGGAAGTACTGAAGCTTTCTTT. It encodes CASSFQGGGSTEAFF.

This chain connects TRBV6-4 to TRBJ1-5; D is unresolved. The CDR3 totals 16 residues. Germline V lookup: CDR1 MRHNA, CDR2 SNTAGT. The V end was cut by 0 bases, the J end by 0 bases, with 9 bases between. The CDR3 is CASSDSRRPSNQPQHF. The CDR3 DNA reads TGTGCCAGCAGTGACTCCCGCCGCCCTAGCAATCAGCCCCAGCATTTT.

This clonotype came up a few times. This chain connects TRBV7-8 to TRBJ2-7; TRBD2 agrees at 10 bases. The CDR3 consists of 15 residues. In germline, CDR1 is SGHVS, CDR2 FQNEAQ. The trim removed 5 bases at V and 2 bases at J, leaving 6 bases unmatched. In nucleotides, the CDR3 is TGTGCCAGCAGCGGCGGAACTAGCGGGGCCTACGAGCAGTACGTC. Its protein product is CASSGGTSGAYEQYV.

The chain employs TRBV24-1 and TRBJ2-3; 12 nucleotides align to TRBD2. J gave up 5 bases and V 4 bases, and 3 bases lay outside the gene matches. This CDR3 has 15 residues. Per germline, CDR1 KGHDR and CDR2 SFDVKD. The CDR3 loop is CATSDQTSGGDTQYF. CDR3 bases: TGTGCCACCAGTGACCAGACTAGCGGGGGAGATACGCAGTATTTT.

This clonotype was found many times. The CDR3 here is CASSLGVYEQYV. CDR3 DNA sequence: TGTGCCAGCAGCTTGGGGGTCTACGAGCAGTACGTC. The chain links TRBV5-6 to TRBJ2-7; D gene ambiguous. Germline lookup yields CDR1 SGHDT and CDR2 YYEEEE. Trimming took off 0 bases at V and 3 bases at J, with 4 bases between the two ends. This CDR3 is built from 12 residues.

This clonotype was counted between two and nine times. The chain carries TRBV7-8 and TRBJ2-3, with a possible D match to TRBD2 (6 bases). The CDR3 has 16 residues. Germline CDR1 reads SGHVS; CDR2 reads FQNEAQ. V lost 3 bases and J lost 0, with 13 bases in between. CDR3 protein: CASSLEGWASTDTQYF. In DNA form, the CDR3 reads TGTGCCAGCAGCTTGGAGGGGTGGGCTAGCACAGATACGCAGTATTTT. Full variable domain (remainder filled in from reference TRBV7-8 and TRBJ2-3): GAGVSQSPRYKVAKRGQDVALRCDPISGHVSLFWYQQALGQGPEFLTYFQNEAQLDKSGLPSDRFFAERPEGSVSTLKIQRTQQEDSAVYLCASSLEGWASTDTQYFGPGTRLTVL.

This clonotype came up a few times. V gene TRBV6-5 combines with J gene TRBJ1-3; D remains unclear. The germline V and J ends were trimmed by 4 bases and 2 bases, with 12 bases remaining between them. The CDR3 has 15 amino acids. CDR1 is MNHEY, CDR2 SVGAGI, per germline. The CDR3 DNA reads TGTGCCAGCAGTTCCCCCTCACTTGCTGGAAACACCATATATTTT. The encoded protein is CASSSPSLAGNTIYF.

This clonotype has more than one count but fewer than ten. The gene calls are TRBV12-3 or TRBV12-4 and TRBJ2-2; D gene unclear. V lost 7 bases and J lost 4, with 10 bases in between. This CDR3 has 13 residues. The CDR3 is CASTVMVTGELFF. The CDR3, as DNA: TGTGCCAGCACCGTGATGGTCACCGGGGAGCTGTTTTTT.

The chain is built from TRBV5-1 and TRBJ2-3; 13 bases are shared with TRBD2. The CDR3 is 16 residues long. Germline-derived CDR1 and CDR2 are SGHRS and YFSETQ. J lost 5 bases, V lost 4 bases, and 7 bases had no gene match. CDR3 protein: CASSILTSGGIDTQYF. CDR3 sequence (DNA): TGCGCCAGCAGCATTTTGACTAGCGGGGGGATAGATACGCAGTATTTT.